The 28 T cell receptor beta chains below come from one sample, sequenced in a study of blood T cell repertoires in COVID-19. Profiled with immunoSEQ multiplex PCR; TCRdb holds only in-frame clones, not every one. The table has approximately 160,000 clones, roughly four fifths seen once. The sample was peripheral blood. The receptors here all came from a man aged 55 to 69 with active or convalescent COVID-19.

The V and J genes are TRBV2 and TRBJ2-7; 10 bases map to TRBD1. V was clipped by 6 bases and J by 3 bases; unmatched bases: 5. The CDR3 runs to 14 residues. Germline lookup yields CDR1 SNHLY and CDR2 FYNNEI. The CDR3 nucleotides read TGTGCCAGCAGAACCGGGACAGGGGACTACGAGCAGTACTTC. Its translation is CASRTGTGDYEQYF.

This chain links TRBV2 with TRBJ2-3; D is uncertain. CDR3 length equals 11 residues. The germline V gene encodes CDR1 SNHLY and CDR2 FYNNEI. V lost 6 bases and J 5 bases, leaving 6 bases between the germline ends. The CDR3 reads CASSYGDTQYF. CDR3 nucleotide sequence: TGTGCCAGCAGCTATGGAGATACGCAGTATTTT.

V is TRBV29-1 and J is TRBJ1-2, with 7 bases lining up with TRBD1. Per germline, CDR1 SQVTM and CDR2 ANQGSEA. J lost 5 bases, V lost 2 bases, and 5 bases had no gene match. This CDR3 is built from 13 residues. The CDR3 spells CSVEPTGLYGYTF. Written as DNA, the CDR3 is TGCAGCGTTGAACCGACAGGGTTGTATGGCTACACCTTC.

The chain joins TRBV10-2 to TRBJ1-1; 7 bases are a match to TRBD1. This CDR3 has 15 amino acids. Per germline, CDR1 WSHSY and CDR2 SAAADI. V dropped 6 bases and J dropped 1; count of bases not matched to a gene: 8. The CDR3 sequence is CASSRGDRANTEAFF. As DNA, the CDR3 is TGCGCCAGCAGCCGTGGTGACAGGGCGAACACTGAAGCTTTCTTT.

The rearrangement links TRBV28 to TRBJ1-2; D is uncertain. Germline assignment: CDR1 MDHEN and CDR2 SYDVKM. Trimming pared 5 bases from V and 3 bases from J, leaving 19 bases between. The CDR3 has 16 residues. For the CDR3, the DNA is TGTGCCAGCAGTCCGCCAGAAATTGACCGGGACTATGGCTACACCTTC. Its translation is CASSPPEIDRDYGYTF.

The chain uses TRBV6-1 and TRBJ2-7, with 12 bases that match TRBD1. Germline CDR1 MNHNS, CDR2 SASEGT. The CDR3 runs 15 residues. Germline trimming cut 0 bases from V and 6 bases from J; bases unmatched to any gene: 3. The CDR3 reads CASSEAGTGGREQYF. The CDR3 region has the DNA TGTGCCAGCAGTGAAGCCGGGACAGGGGGCCGCGAGCAGTACTTC.

The chain joins TRBV2 to TRBJ2-1; 12 bases agree with TRBD2. Per the germline V gene, CDR1 is SNHLY and CDR2 is FYNNEI. Trimming took 6 bases from V and 8 from J; bases not matched to a gene: 11. The CDR3 covers 16 residues. The DNA for the CDR3 is TGTGCCAGCAGCATTTCTAGCGGGAGGGCCGGGGATGAGCAGTTCTTC. Protein product: CASSISSGRAGDEQFF.

This sequence joins TRBV5-1 and TRBJ2-7; possible D gene TRBD1, 5 bases. Germline V lookup: CDR1 SGHRS, CDR2 YFSETQ. V gave up 2 bases and J gave up 0 bases, with 15 bases separating them. The CDR3 runs 16 residues. The CDR3 DNA is TGCGCCAGCAGCTTAACAACAGGTTACCTCTCCTACGAGCAGTACTTC. Translating gives CASSLTTGYLSYEQYF.

This chain links TRBV27 with TRBJ2-1, with TRBD2 identical over 11 bases. CDR1 is MNHEY, CDR2 SMNVEV, per germline (reference sequence). Trimming removed 6 bases from V and 6 bases from J; junction bases left unmatched: 16. This CDR3 contains 18 residues. CDR3 residues: CASSRLPRLAGFGNEQFF. In DNA, the CDR3 is TGTGCCAGCAGCCGATTACCCCGACTAGCGGGATTTGGCAATGAGCAGTTCTTC.

The rearrangement uses TRBV7-2 and TRBJ2-7; 7 bases align to TRBD1. The CDR3 is 14 residues long. V shed 4 bases and J 2 bases; nucleotides not matched to a gene: 5. The germline V gene encodes CDR1 SGHTA and CDR2 FQGNSA. The CDR3: CASSSTGVTYEQYF. The CDR3 region has the DNA TGTGCCAGCAGCTCTACAGGGGTAACCTACGAGCAGTACTTC.

The chain links TRBV11-2 to TRBJ2-2; a possible D gene is TRBD2 (6 bases). Germline V gives CDR1 SGHAT, CDR2 FQNNGV. The CDR3 totals 14 residues. Trimming took off 1 base at V and 9 bases at J, with 12 bases between the two ends. DNA of the CDR3: TGTGCCAGCAGCTTAGGGACTACCTCACGGGAGCTGTTTTTT. This gives the protein CASSLGTTSRELFF. Using reference TRBV11-2 and TRBJ2-2 for the parts outside the CDR3, the full variable domain is EAGVAQSPRYKIIEKRQSVAFWCNPISGHATLYWYQQILGQGPKLLIQFQNNGVVDDSQLPKDRFSAERLKGVDSTLKIQPAKLEDSAVYLCASSLGTTSRELFFGEGSRLTVL.

V usage is TRBV27 and J usage is TRBJ2-2; TRBD2 matches at 9 bases. The CDR3 runs 18 residues. Germline loops: CDR1 MNHEY, CDR2 SMNVEV (reference sequence). J was trimmed by 9 bases and V by 5 bases; bases with no gene match: 19. For the CDR3, the DNA is TGTGCCAGCAGTCCTCGGGGTAGCGGGAGCAGGAAACGAAGGGAGCTGTTTTTT. Translated: CASSPRGSGSRKRRELFF.

The chain combines TRBV7-8 with TRBJ1-2; D remains unclear. This CDR3 contains 13 residues. Trimming shortened V by 5 bases and J by 8 bases, and 15 bases separated the two germline ends. Germline CDR1 is SGHVS and CDR2 is FQNEAQ. In nucleotides, the CDR3 is TGTGCCAGCAGCCCCACCGGGAGTGCGGGCTACACCTTC. This sequence encodes CASSPTGSAGYTF.

The rearrangement links TRBV5-6 to TRBJ1-1; D might be TRBD1 (5 bases). This CDR3 is 15 amino acids long. Germline V gene sequence: CDR1 SGHDT, CDR2 YYEEEE. V shed 1 base and J shed 3 bases, with 13 bases lying between them. The CDR3 DNA follows: TGTGCCAGCAGCTTGCCGGTCAGGGCTCACACTGAAGCTTTCTTT. Translated, it gives CASSLPVRAHTEAFF. The whole variable domain, remainder taken from reference TRBV5-6 and TRBJ1-1, is DAGVTQSPTHLIKTRGQQVTLRCSPKSGHDTVSWYQQALGQGPQFIFQYYEEEERQRGNFPDRFSGHQFPNYSSELNVNALLLGDSALYLCASSLPVRAHTEAFFGQGTRLTVV.

There are many counts of this clone. The chain carries TRBV5-4 and TRBJ2-1, with a possible D match to TRBD1 (5 bases). The CDR3 length is 13 residues. The V end lost 1 base, the J end lost 6 bases, and 8 bases lay between the germline ends. Per germline, CDR1 SGHNT and CDR2 YYREEE (reference sequence). The CDR3, as DNA: TGTGCCAGCAGCTTGTCCCAGGGCAATGAGCAGTTCTTC. Protein: CASSLSQGNEQFF.

The J gene is TRBJ1-5, the V gene TRBV28; D gene ambiguous. CDR1 and CDR2 from the germline V gene are MDHEN and SYDVKM. This CDR3 spans 14 amino acids. Trimming left V 7 bases short and J 3 bases short, with 13 bases between. The CDR3 DNA reads as TGTGCCAGCACCCCGCCAGGTCCCAATCAGCCCCAGCATTTT. It yields the protein CASTPPGPNQPQHF. The full variable domain, with the rest looked up from reference TRBV28 and TRBJ1-5, is DVKVTQSSRYLVKRTGEKVFLECVQDMDHENMFWYRQDPGLGLRLIYFSYDVKMKEKGDIPEGYSVSREKKERFSLILESASTNQTSMYLCASTPPGPNQPQHFGDGTRLSIL.

The chain has TRBV7-9 and TRBJ1-2; 7 bases line up with TRBD1. This CDR3 has 15 amino acids. Germline V gene data show CDR1 as SEHNR and CDR2 as FQNEAQ (reference sequence). Trimming removed 3 bases from V and 4 bases from J; junction bases left unmatched: 8. CDR3 nucleotides: TGTGCCAGCAGCTTGTCAGACGGGACAGTCTATGGCTACACCTTC. Its translation: CASSLSDGTVYGYTF.

V is TRBV24-1 and J is TRBJ1-2; 7 bases agree with TRBD1. V was clipped by 10 bases and J by 11 bases; unmatched bases: 9. CDR1 is KGHDR and CDR2 is SFDVKD in the germline V gene. The CDR3 consists of 11 residues. CDR3 in DNA: TGTGCCACACAGGGGATGCTAGGTTACACCTTC. It is translated as CATQGMLGYTF.

The sample holds a few counts of this clone. The J gene is TRBJ1-5, the V gene TRBV19; 8 nucleotides align to TRBD1. The CDR3 is made up of 15 amino acids. V trimming: 5 bases; J trimming: 4 bases; junction bases outside the gene matches: 7. Per germline, CDR1 LNHDA and CDR2 SQIVND (reference sequence). In DNA, the CDR3 is TGTGCCAGTAGTCCCCGCCAGGGGGCGAATCAGCCCCAGCATTTT. Amino acids: CASSPRQGANQPQHF.

The chain has TRBV6-5 and TRBJ2-1; 7 positions match TRBD2. Germline loops: CDR1 MNHEY, CDR2 SVGAGI. The CDR3 spans 16 residues. With 0 bases clipped from V and 3 bases from J, the junction kept 5 bases outside the gene matches. The CDR3 DNA reads TGTGCCAGCAGTTACTCGTCTCCTAGCGGCTACAATGAGCAGTTCTTC. As protein: CASSYSSPSGYNEQFF.

V gene TRBV18 combines with J gene TRBJ2-7; the D gene is possibly TRBD2 (5 bases). V was trimmed by 1 base and J by 6 bases, leaving 7 bases between them. This CDR3 comprises 12 residues. Germline CDR1 KGHSH, CDR2 LQKENI. CDR3 loop: CASSPRAGEQYF. The CDR3 DNA reads as TGTGCCAGCTCACCACGGGCGGGCGAGCAGTACTTC.

This chain joins TRBV6-5 and TRBJ2-7, with TRBD2 matching over 7 bases. Germline CDR1 MNHEY, CDR2 SVGAGI. V trimming: 1 base; J trimming: 7 bases; junction bases outside the gene matches: 7. The CDR3 is made up of 14 amino acids. CDR3 nucleotides: TGTGCCAGCAGTTACTTTGGACGGGGAGGGGAGCAGTACTTC. Protein: CASSYFGRGGEQYF.

The chain carries TRBV11-1 and TRBJ1-2; TRBD1 agrees at 9 bases. In germline, CDR1 is SGHAT, CDR2 FQDESV (reference sequence). With 4 bases clipped from V and 4 bases from J, the junction kept 10 bases outside the gene matches. The CDR3 length is 16 residues. CDR3 sequence: CASSSDEGQGPYGYTF. The CDR3 DNA is TGTGCCAGCAGCTCAGACGAGGGACAGGGACCCTATGGCTACACCTTC. The complete variable domain, with remaining parts taken from reference TRBV11-1 and TRBJ1-2, reads EAEVAQSPRYKITEKSQAVAFWCDPISGHATLYWYRQILGQGPELLVQFQDESVVDDSQLPKDRFSAERLKGVDSTLKIQPAELGDSAMYLCASSSDEGQGPYGYTFGSGTRLTVV.

The V call is TRBV18, the J call TRBJ1-6; 10 bases are shared with TRBD1. Losses at the gene ends were 3 bases for V and 8 bases for J; bases not matched to a gene: 7. The CDR3 is made up of 16 amino acids. The germline gives CDR1 KGHSH, CDR2 LQKENI. The CDR3 loop is CASSPGGTGVDSPLHF. CDR3 coding DNA: TGTGCCAGCTCACCCGGCGGGACAGGGGTGGATTCACCCCTCCACTTT.

This clone showed up just once. The J gene is TRBJ2-7, the V gene TRBV11-2, with 7 bases that match TRBD1. This CDR3 contains 16 residues. Germline assignment: CDR1 SGHAT and CDR2 FQNNGV. J was trimmed by 9 bases and V by 4 bases; bases with no gene match: 18. CDR3 DNA sequence: TGTGCCAGCAGCTCCAATTTACAGACAGGGACAACGCGGCAGTACTTC. This sequence encodes CASSSNLQTGTTRQYF. Filled out from reference TRBV11-2 and TRBJ2-7, the complete variable domain reads EAGVAQSPRYKIIEKRQSVAFWCNPISGHATLYWYQQILGQGPKLLIQFQNNGVVDDSQLPKDRFSAERLKGVDSTLKIQPAKLEDSAVYLCASSSNLQTGTTRQYFGPGTRLTVT.

This chain links TRBV15 with TRBJ1-5, with a possible D match to TRBD1 (6 bases). CDR3 length equals 16 residues. Germline CDR1 is LNHNV and CDR2 is YYDKDF (reference sequence). V shed 3 bases and J shed 4 bases, with 16 bases lying between them. The CDR3 sequence: CATSSGQRIGNQPQHF. For the CDR3, the DNA is TGTGCCACCAGCAGCGGACAGAGAATTGGGAATCAGCCCCAGCATTTT.

This clone turned up a few times. The chain is built from TRBV7-8 and TRBJ2-3; TRBD2 agrees at 16 bases. The CDR3 loop spans 18 amino acids. Germline V lookup: CDR1 SGHVS, CDR2 FQNEAQ. The ends lost 5 bases at V and 7 bases at J; junction bases unmatched: 12. The CDR3 DNA reads TGTGCCAGCAGCCACGCCGGGACTAGCGGGGGGGCCGTCCATACGCAGTATTTT. This encodes CASSHAGTSGGAVHTQYF. The full variable domain, completed using reference TRBV7-8 and TRBJ2-3, is GAGVSQSPRYKVAKRGQDVALRCDPISGHVSLFWYQQALGQGPEFLTYFQNEAQLDKSGLPSDRFFAERPEGSVSTLKIQRTQQEDSAVYLCASSHAGTSGGAVHTQYFGPGTRLTVL.

V usage is TRBV5-1 and J usage is TRBJ1-2, with TRBD1 matching 7 bases. The CDR3 is made up of 13 amino acids. Trimming at V came to 3 bases and at J to 11 bases, leaving 10 bases not matched to a gene. The germline V gene encodes CDR1 SGHRS and CDR2 YFSETQ. In nucleotides, the CDR3 is TGCGCCAGCAGCTCTATCTCTCAGGGGGGATACACCTTC. The encoded protein is CASSSISQGGYTF.